Shown below are 11 T cell receptor beta chains from a single sample sequenced in a study of cytomegalovirus exposure and HLA in healthy donors. The data were produced by immunoSEQ multiplex PCR, yet TCRdb's version contains in-frame clones alone and is incomplete. The sample lists around 170,000 clones, more than 70% occurring once. Material for sequencing was PBMCs. These receptor sequences come from a man aged 18 to 29 in good health and CMV-seronegative.

The sample holds one count of this clone. The J gene is TRBJ2-7, the V gene TRBV5-5; 10 bases match TRBD2. The germline V gene encodes CDR1 SGHKS and CDR2 YYEKEE (reference sequence). The CDR3 consists of 15 residues. Trimming at V came to 1 base and at J to 4 bases, leaving 5 bases not matched to a gene. CDR3 sequence (DNA): TGTGCCAGCAGCTTGCTAACTAGCGGGACATACGAGCAGTACTTC. Translating it yields CASSLLTSGTYEQYF.

The rearrangement links TRBV11-2 to TRBJ1-2, with D perhaps matching TRBD1 (5 bases). CDR3 size: 13 residues. Looked up from germline, CDR1 is SGHAT and CDR2 is FQNNGV. Deletions cut 8 bases from V and 5 bases from J, with 15 bases between. CDR3 in DNA: TGTGCCAGCTCCCCGGGGGAAGGGTATGGCTACACCTTC. Residues: CASSPGEGYGYTF.

The CDR3 protein is CASTYGAEKLFF. The CDR3 coding sequence is TGTGCCAGCACATACGGTGCTGAAAAACTGTTTTTT. V gene TRBV28 combines with J gene TRBJ1-4; D unresolved. V was shortened by 7 bases and J by 7 bases, with 10 bases between the two germline ends. In germline, CDR1 is MDHEN, CDR2 SYDVKM. The CDR3 runs 12 residues.

The chain is built from TRBV10-3 and TRBJ2-1, with 8 bases that match TRBD1. There are 14 residues in the CDR3. Germline CDR1 ENHRY, CDR2 SYGVKD. J gave up 8 bases and V 3 bases, and 6 bases lay outside the gene matches. The DNA of the CDR3 is TGTGCCATCAGTGAAGGGACAGGTTTGGATGAGCAGTTCTTC. Residues: CAISEGTGLDEQFF.

There are a few counts of this clone. This rearrangement joins TRBV2 to TRBJ2-5; 10 positions match TRBD1. CDR3 length equals 14 residues. The junction had 5 bases not matched to a gene; V was cut back by 5 bases and J by 5 bases. Germline CDR1 reads SNHLY; CDR2 reads FYNNEI. This CDR3 is CASSPTGGRETQYF. The CDR3 coding sequence is TGTGCCAGCAGTCCGACAGGGGGCCGGGAGACCCAGTACTTC.

The CDR3 sequence: CAISEGHEQYV. The CDR3 DNA follows: TGTGCCATCAGTGAGGGGCACGAGCAGTACGTC. The rearrangement uses TRBV10-3 and TRBJ2-7; D not resolved. Trimming stripped 2 bases from V and 5 bases from J, with 4 bases between. The CDR3 totals 11 residues. The germline gives CDR1 ENHRY, CDR2 SYGVKD.

V gene TRBV5-4 combines with J gene TRBJ2-3, with D possibly matching TRBD1 (5 bases). Trimming stripped 5 bases from V and 2 bases from J, with 9 bases between. This CDR3 has 13 amino acids. Germline V CDR1 and CDR2: SGHNT, YYREEE (reference sequence). CDR3 sequence reads: CASSSGHTDTQYF. DNA for the CDR3: TGTGCCAGCAGTTCCGGACACACAGATACGCAGTATTTT.

The V call is TRBV7-8, the J call TRBJ2-2; D is unresolved. This CDR3 has 15 amino acids. Looked up from germline, CDR1 is SGHVS and CDR2 is FQNEAQ. The V gene lost 2 bases and the J gene lost 2 bases, with 9 bases spanning the gap. CDR3 region: CASSLSRLNTGELFF. The CDR3 DNA reads as TGTGCCAGCAGCTTATCGAGACTTAACACCGGGGAGCTGTTTTTT. The full variable domain, rest sourced from reference TRBV7-8 and TRBJ2-2, is GAGVSQSPRYKVAKRGQDVALRCDPISGHVSLFWYQQALGQGPEFLTYFQNEAQLDKSGLPSDRFFAERPEGSVSTLKIQRTQQEDSAVYLCASSLSRLNTGELFFGEGSRLTVL.

This chain connects TRBV30 to TRBJ1-3; a possible D gene is TRBD1 (5 bases). Germline CDR1 GTSNPN, CDR2 SVGIG (reference sequence). The V end lost 1 base, the J end lost 4 bases, and 11 bases lay between the germline ends. The CDR3 runs to 14 residues. The CDR3 loop is CAWSGGSSGNTIYF. CDR3 coding DNA: TGTGCCTGGAGTGGGGGCAGCTCGGGAAACACCATATATTTT.

The chain links TRBV7-9 to TRBJ1-2; tentative D call: TRBD1 (6 bases). The CDR3 sequence is 13 residues long. Trimming removed 11 bases from V and 3 bases from J, with 16 bases in between. The germline V gene encodes CDR1 SEHNR and CDR2 FQNEAQ (reference sequence). The CDR3 loop reads CAARGGVDYGYTF. The DNA of the CDR3 is TGTGCCGCGCGAGGGGGGGTTGACTATGGCTACACCTTC.

The chain employs TRBV6-5 and TRBJ2-7; 7 nucleotides line up with TRBD2. This CDR3 is 14 amino acids long. CDR1 is MNHEY and CDR2 is SVGAGI in the germline V gene. V lost 4 bases to trimming and J lost 4 bases; unmatched junction nucleotides: 7. CDR3 bases: TGTGCCAGCAGTTCGCTCGGGCGGGGGTACGAGCAGTACTTC. It codes for CASSSLGRGYEQYF.